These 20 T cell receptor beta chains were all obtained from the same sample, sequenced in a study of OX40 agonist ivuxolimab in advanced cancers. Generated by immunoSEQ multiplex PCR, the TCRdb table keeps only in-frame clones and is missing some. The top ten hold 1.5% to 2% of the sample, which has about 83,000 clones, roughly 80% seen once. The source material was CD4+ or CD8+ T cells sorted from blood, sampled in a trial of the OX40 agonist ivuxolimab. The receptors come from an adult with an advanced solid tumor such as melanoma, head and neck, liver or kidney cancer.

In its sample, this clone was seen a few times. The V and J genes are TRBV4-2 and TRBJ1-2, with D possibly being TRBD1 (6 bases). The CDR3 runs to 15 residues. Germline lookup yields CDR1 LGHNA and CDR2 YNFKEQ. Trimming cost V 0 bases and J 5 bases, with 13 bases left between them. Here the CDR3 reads CASSQDLGQEYGYTF. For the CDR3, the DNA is TGTGCCAGCAGCCAAGATTTGGGACAAGAATATGGCTACACCTTC.

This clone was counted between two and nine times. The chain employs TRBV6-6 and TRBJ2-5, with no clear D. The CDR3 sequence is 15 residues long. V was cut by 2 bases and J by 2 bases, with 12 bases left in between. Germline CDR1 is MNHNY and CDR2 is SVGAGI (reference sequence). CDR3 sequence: CASSYALGNQETQYF. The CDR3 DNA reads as TGTGCCAGCAGTTACGCTCTGGGGAATCAAGAGACCCAGTACTTC.

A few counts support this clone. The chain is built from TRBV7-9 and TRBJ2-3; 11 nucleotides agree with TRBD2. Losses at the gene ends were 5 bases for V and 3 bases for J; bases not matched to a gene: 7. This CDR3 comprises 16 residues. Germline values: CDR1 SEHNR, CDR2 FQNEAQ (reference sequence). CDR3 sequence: CASSPGTSGLTDTQYF. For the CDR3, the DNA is TGTGCCAGCAGCCCCGGGACTAGCGGACTGACAGATACGCAGTATTTT. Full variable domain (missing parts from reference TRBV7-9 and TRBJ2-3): DTGVSQNPRHKITKRGQNVTFRCDPISEHNRLYWYRQTLGQGPEFLTYFQNEAQLEKSRLLSDRFSAERPKGSFSTLEIQRTEQGDSAMYLCASSPGTSGLTDTQYFGPGTRLTVL.

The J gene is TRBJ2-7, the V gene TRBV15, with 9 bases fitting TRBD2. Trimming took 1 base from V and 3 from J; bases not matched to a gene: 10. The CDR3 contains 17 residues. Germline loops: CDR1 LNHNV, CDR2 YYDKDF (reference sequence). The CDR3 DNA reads TGTGCCACCAGCAGAGGCGGGACTAGCAGGGGGTTCTACGAGCAGTACTTC. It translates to CATSRGGTSRGFYEQYF. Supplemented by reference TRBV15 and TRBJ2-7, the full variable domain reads DAMVIQNPRYQVTQFGKPVTLSCSQTLNHNVMYWYQQKSSQAPKLLFHYYDKDFNNEADTPDNFQSRRPNTSFCFLDIRSPGLGDTAMYLCATSRGGTSRGFYEQYFGPGTRLTVT.

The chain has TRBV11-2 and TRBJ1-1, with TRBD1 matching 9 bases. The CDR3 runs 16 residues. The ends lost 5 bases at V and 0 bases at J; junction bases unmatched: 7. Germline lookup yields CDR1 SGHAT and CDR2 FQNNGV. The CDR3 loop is CASSKTGGGVNTEAFF. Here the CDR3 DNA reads TGTGCCAGCAGCAAGACAGGGGGTGGGGTGAACACTGAAGCTTTCTTT.

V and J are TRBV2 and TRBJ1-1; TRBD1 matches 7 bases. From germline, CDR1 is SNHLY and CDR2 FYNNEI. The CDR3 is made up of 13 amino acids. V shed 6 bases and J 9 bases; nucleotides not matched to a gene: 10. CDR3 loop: CASRPQGWGKAFF. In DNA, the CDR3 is TGTGCCAGCAGACCACAGGGGTGGGGGAAAGCTTTCTTT.

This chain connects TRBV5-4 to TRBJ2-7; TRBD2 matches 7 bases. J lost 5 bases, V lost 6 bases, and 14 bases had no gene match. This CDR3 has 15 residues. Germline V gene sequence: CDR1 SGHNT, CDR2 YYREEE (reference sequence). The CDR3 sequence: CASTGSLGGSHEQYF. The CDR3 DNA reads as TGTGCCAGCACCGGGTCCTTGGGGGGGAGCCACGAGCAGTACTTC.

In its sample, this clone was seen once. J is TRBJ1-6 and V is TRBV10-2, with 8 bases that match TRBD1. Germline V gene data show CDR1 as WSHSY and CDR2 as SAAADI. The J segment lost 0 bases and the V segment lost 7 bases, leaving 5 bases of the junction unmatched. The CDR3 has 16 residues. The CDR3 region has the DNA TGCGCCAGCACTCAGGGGGCCCGCTCCTATAATTCACCCCTCCACTTT. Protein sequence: CASTQGARSYNSPLHF.

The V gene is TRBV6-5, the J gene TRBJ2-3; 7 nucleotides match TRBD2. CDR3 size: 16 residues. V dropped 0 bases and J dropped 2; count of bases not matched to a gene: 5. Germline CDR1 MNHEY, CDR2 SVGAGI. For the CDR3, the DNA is TGTGCCAGCAGTTACTCGGCGGGGGAACCCACAGATACGCAGTATTTT. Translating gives CASSYSAGEPTDTQYF.

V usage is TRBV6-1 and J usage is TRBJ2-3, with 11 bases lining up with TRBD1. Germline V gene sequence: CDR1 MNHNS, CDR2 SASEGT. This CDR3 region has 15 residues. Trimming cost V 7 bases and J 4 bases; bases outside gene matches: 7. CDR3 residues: CASIRTGGRADTQYF. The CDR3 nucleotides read TGTGCCAGCATTAGGACAGGGGGCAGGGCAGATACGCAGTATTTT.

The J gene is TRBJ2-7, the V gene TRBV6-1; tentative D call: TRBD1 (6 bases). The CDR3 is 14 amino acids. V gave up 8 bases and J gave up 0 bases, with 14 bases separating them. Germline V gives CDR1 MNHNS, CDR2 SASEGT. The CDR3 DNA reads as TGTGCCAGCTTACAGGGTTGGGTCTCCTACGAGCAGTACTTC. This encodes CASLQGWVSYEQYF.

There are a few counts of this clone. The CDR3 nucleotides read TGCAGCGTCCCTAAGACAGACACTGAAGCTTTCTTT. Its translation is CSVPKTDTEAFF. V gene TRBV29-1 combines with J gene TRBJ1-1; the D gene is possibly TRBD1 (5 bases). The CDR3 totals 12 residues. The V end was cut by 6 bases, the J end by 3 bases, with 11 bases between. Germline V gives CDR1 SQVTM, CDR2 ANQGSEA.

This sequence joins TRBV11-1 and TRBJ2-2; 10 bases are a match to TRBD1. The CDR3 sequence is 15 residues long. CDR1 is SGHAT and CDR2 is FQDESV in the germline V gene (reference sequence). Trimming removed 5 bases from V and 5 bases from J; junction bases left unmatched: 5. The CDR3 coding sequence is TGTGCCAGCAGCCCAGACAGGGGGCGAACCGGGGAGCTGTTTTTT. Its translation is CASSPDRGRTGELFF.

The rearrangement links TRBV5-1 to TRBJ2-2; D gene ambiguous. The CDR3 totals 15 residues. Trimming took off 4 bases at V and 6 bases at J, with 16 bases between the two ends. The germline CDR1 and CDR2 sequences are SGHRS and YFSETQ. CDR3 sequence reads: CASSARADVSGELFF. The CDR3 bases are TGCGCCAGCAGCGCCCGCGCGGATGTATCCGGGGAGCTGTTTTTT.

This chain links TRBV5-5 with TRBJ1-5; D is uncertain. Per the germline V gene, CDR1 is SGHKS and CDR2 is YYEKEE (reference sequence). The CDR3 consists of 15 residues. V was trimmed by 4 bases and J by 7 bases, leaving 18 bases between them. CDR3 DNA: TGTGCCAGCAGCCCGCCCGGGCAGCCGGAGCAGCCCCAGCATTTT. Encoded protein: CASSPPGQPEQPQHF.

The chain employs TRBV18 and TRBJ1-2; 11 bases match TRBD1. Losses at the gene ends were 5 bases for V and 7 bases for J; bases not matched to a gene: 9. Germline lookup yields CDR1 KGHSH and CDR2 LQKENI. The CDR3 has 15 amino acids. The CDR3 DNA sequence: TGTGCCAGCTCAAACTCCGGGACAGGGGGATTTGGCTACACCTTC. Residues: CASSNSGTGGFGYTF.

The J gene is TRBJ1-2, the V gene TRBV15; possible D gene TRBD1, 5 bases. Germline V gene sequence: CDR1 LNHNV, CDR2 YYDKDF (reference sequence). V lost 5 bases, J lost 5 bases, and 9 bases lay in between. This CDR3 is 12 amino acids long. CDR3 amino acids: CATSEGEYGYTF. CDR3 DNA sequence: TGTGCCACCAGCGAAGGGGAGTATGGCTACACCTTC.

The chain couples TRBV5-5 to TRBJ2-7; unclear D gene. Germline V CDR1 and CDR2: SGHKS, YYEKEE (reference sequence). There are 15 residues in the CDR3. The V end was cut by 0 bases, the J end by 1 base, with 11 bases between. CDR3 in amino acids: CASSLGFAISYEQYF. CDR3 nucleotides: TGTGCCAGCAGCTTGGGGTTCGCGATATCCTACGAGCAGTACTTC. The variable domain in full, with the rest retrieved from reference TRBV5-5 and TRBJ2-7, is DAGVTQSPTHLIKTRGQQVTLRCSPISGHKSVSWYQQVLGQGPQFIFQYYEKEERGRGNFPDRFSARQFPNYSSELNVNALLLGDSALYLCASSLGFAISYEQYFGPGTRLTVT.

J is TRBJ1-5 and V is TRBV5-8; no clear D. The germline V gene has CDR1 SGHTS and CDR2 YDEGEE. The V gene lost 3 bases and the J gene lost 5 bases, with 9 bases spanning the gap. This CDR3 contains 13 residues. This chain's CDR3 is CASSSAYDQPQHF. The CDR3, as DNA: TGTGCCAGCAGCTCGGCCTATGATCAGCCCCAGCATTTT.

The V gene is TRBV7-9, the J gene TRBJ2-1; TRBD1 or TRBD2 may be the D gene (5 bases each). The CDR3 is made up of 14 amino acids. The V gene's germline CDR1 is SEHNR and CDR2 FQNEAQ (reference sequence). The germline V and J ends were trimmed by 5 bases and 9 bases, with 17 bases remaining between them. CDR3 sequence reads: CASSIGHTRGEQFF. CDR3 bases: TGTGCCAGCAGCATAGGACACACTAGGGGTGAGCAGTTCTTC.